These T cell receptor beta chains were read from a single sample in a study of blood T cells in healthy people across ages. MiXCR, applied by TCRdb to the 5' RACE reads, yields one record per CDR3 protein. The data contain fewer than 2,000,000 distinct CDR3 sequences, 34% of them singletons. The sequenced sample was blood. The receptors derive from a woman aged 30 to 39 in good health. The CDR3 runs from the conserved cysteine through the conserved F or W. The order of the fields is D gene, J gene, V gene, CDR3 protein. A D gene is named only where the DNA matches it firmly.

NA | TRBJ2-3 | TRBV7-3 | CASSPRVASTDTQYF
NA | TRBJ1-5 | TRBV12-3/TRBV12-4 | CAGSFDGANQPQHF
NA | TRBJ1-5 | TRBV7-9 | CASTYSNQPQHF
NA | TRBJ1-1 | TRBV24-1 | CCSGGGKKVSTEAFF
TRBD1 | TRBJ2-7 | TRBV6-2/TRBV6-3 | CASTQPPGQGFSEQYF
NA | TRBJ2-3 | TRBV6-1 | CASSEDRVSTDTQYF
TRBD2 | TRBJ2-1 | TRBV20-1 | CSASRLAGGNEQFF
NA | TRBJ2-7 | TRBV2 | CASSPNRVREQYF
NA | NA | TRBV20-1 | CSAREGMGETQYF
NA | TRBJ2-7 | TRBV5-6 | CASSLRSIGSYEQYF
NA | TRBJ2-7 | TRBV6-1 | CASSEGGYLMNYEQYF
NA | TRBJ2-7 | TRBV27 | CASSFSVGEQYF
NA | TRBJ2-7 | TRBV5-4 | CASSSRVTYEQYF
NA | TRBJ2-7 | TRBV7-8 | CASSLVREKSSYEQYF
NA | TRBJ1-1 | TRBV9 | CASSVTAGFVNTEAFF
TRBD1 | TRBJ2-3 | TRBV5-6 | CASSRATGGPTDTQYF
NA | TRBJ1-1 | TRBV4-2 | CASSPLDDTQNTEAFF
NA | TRBJ1-1 | TRBV28 | CASSLYGRTGFF
NA | TRBJ2-7 | TRBV20-1 | CSAQLSAGSYEQYF
NA | TRBJ1-2 | TRBV12-3/TRBV12-4 | CASSPEGQNYGHTF
TRBD2 | TRBJ2-5 | TRBV20-1 | CSAPRGTSGKETQYF
TRBD2 | TRBJ2-1 | TRBV12-3/TRBV12-4 | CASSYSGTSSYNEQFF
TRBD2 | TRBJ2-3 | TRBV10-3 | CAISDSGGAGDTQYF
NA | TRBJ2-5 | TRBV3-1 | CASSHTETQYF
NA | TRBJ2-5 | TRBV20-1 | CSARDRGGTQYF
NA | TRBJ2-3 | TRBV6-4 | CATPSESLPTDMQYF
NA | TRBJ1-2 | TRBV5-8 | CASTILFRFYGYTF
NA | TRBJ1-6 | TRBV7-2 | CASSSRDGNSPLHF
NA | TRBJ1-2 | TRBV7-3 | CASSPGGGAVDGYTF
TRBD1 | TRBJ1-4 | TRBV20-1 | CSARVQGANNEKLFF
NA | TRBJ2-1 | TRBV20-1 | CSVEGNPYNEQFF
NA | TRBJ2-1 | TRBV5-1 | CASSLGGTDTYNEQFF
TRBD1 | TRBJ2-5 | TRBV27 | CASSLIWTGSLETQYF
TRBD2 | TRBJ2-3 | TRBV3-1 | CASSRRTSGGGADTQYF
NA | TRBJ2-7 | TRBV5-5 | CASSLELSGVANSYEQYF
TRBD2 | TRBJ2-1 | TRBV4-1 | CASSQLSGTYNEQFF
TRBD2 | TRBJ2-5 | TRBV4-1 | CASSSGQRGLGETQYF
TRBD1 | TRBJ1-2 | TRBV10-2 | CASSDSRDRGLGGYGYTF
NA | NA | TRBV20-1 | CSAEAFEQGGETQYF
TRBD2 | TRBJ2-3 | TRBV13 | CASSLEWREGRDTQYF
NA | TRBJ1-1 | TRBV30 | CAWTGSGNTEAFF
TRBD1 | TRBJ1-2 | TRBV15 | CATSKGRAGGEVMYYGYTF
NA | TRBJ2-3 | TRBV9 | CASSASGVSTDTQYF
TRBD2 | TRBJ2-1 | TRBV7-2 | CASSSPGLAGRGEQFF
NA | TRBJ1-5 | TRBV11-2 | CASSGAGARNQPQHF
NA | TRBJ2-3 | TRBV13 | CASSGTSSDHTDTQYF
TRBD2 | TRBJ2-1 | TRBV5-1 | CASSFERGTDEQFF
NA | TRBJ1-1 | TRBV29-1 | CSVVNLGFAEAFF
NA | TRBJ2-5 | TRBV20-1 | CSARVLRAQTGETQYF
TRBD2 | TRBJ2-5 | TRBV20-1 | CSARDLGGGRYQETQYF
TRBD2 | TRBJ2-1 | TRBV29-1 | CSVESSQRGSNEQFF
TRBD1 | TRBJ2-7 | TRBV28 | CASSLHGTAYEQYF
TRBD1 | TRBJ2-5 | TRBV4-1 | CASSQVQGQETRYF
NA | TRBJ1-5 | TRBV12-3/TRBV12-4 | CASSPTPDRNQPQHF
TRBD2 | TRBJ2-7 | TRBV7-9 | CASSSPFLAGGFYEQYF
NA | TRBJ2-4 | TRBV28 | CASSLVGQLYIQYF
NA | TRBJ2-7 | TRBV7-6 | CASSLSRAHEQYF
NA | TRBJ1-1 | TRBV7-8 | CASSQERVGTEAFF
NA | TRBJ2-7 | TRBV20-1 | CSASQAGPSYEQYF
TRBD2 | TRBJ2-2 | TRBV12-3/TRBV12-4 | CASSFGLAGTGELFF